One T cell receptor (beta chain) is described in this entry. As yet, its antigen is unknown. A second roughly 7 to 12 cycle PCR used barcoded and J-beta primers. All cDNA molecules were each tagged by a template-switch adaptor with 12 random nucleotides. TCRdb processed the 5' RACE reads anew with MiXCR; each CDR3 protein has one entry. The table has hundreds of thousands of distinct CDR3 sequences, roughly 50% seen once. The sample is drawn from a study of blood T cells in healthy people across ages. General study results and limits: Older individuals had lower TCR beta diversity per million T cells (the decline was roughly linear). A greater number of naive CD4+ cells and higher diversity distinguished long-lived donors from aged donors.

CDR1 and CDR2 (germline): SGHTA, FQGNSA. The ends were cut back, 5 bases at V and 5 bases at J, with 15 bases in the middle. The CDR3 has 14 residues. The sequencing sample was made of blood. The source of this sequence is a man aged 35 to 55 in good health. The chain joins TRBV7-2 to TRBJ2-5; D might be TRBD1 (6 bases). The CDR3 reads CASSTRQVAETQYF. CDR3 nucleotides: TGTGCCAGCAGCACCCGACAGGTGGCGGAGACCCAGTACTTC.